Each of the 11 T cell receptor beta chains below was sequenced from the same sample in a study of CD8 T cells in ankylosing spondylitis (dated 2017 in TCRdb). Libraries were made using 5' RACE. The reads were generated on an Illumina HiSeq 2500. TCRdb handled the public reads itself, with Q25 trimming in fastp and clone calling in MiXCR, and kept productive beta chains. Each CDR3 protein gets just one entry, which takes the most common genes and DNA from the rows behind it. The sample table lists approximately 210,000 distinct CDR3 sequences, 9.5% to 15% of them with a count of one. Of the sample, more than 15% is held by the ten largest clones. What was sequenced was blood, either unsorted or a sorted T cell fraction (not recorded which). These receptors all come from a male donor with ankylosing spondylitis or in good health (not recorded which).

This clonotype was detected ten times or more. The chain has TRBV5-5 and TRBJ1-1; no definite D call. This CDR3 contains 17 residues. CDR1 and CDR2 from the germline V gene are SGHKS and YYEKEE (reference sequence). Trimming removed 0 bases at V and 8 bases at J, with 23 bases between. The CDR3 sequence is CASSLVLEVDFLAEAFF. The CDR3 region has the DNA TGTGCCAGCAGCTTGGTACTCGAGGTAGACTTTCTAGCAGAAGCTTTCTTT.

This clonotype was observed at least ten times. This rearrangement joins TRBV12-3 or TRBV12-4 to TRBJ1-1, with a tentative D call TRBD1 (6 bases). The V gene lost 6 bases and the J gene lost 6 bases, with 11 bases spanning the gap. This CDR3 region has 12 residues. In DNA form, the CDR3 reads TGTGCCAGCAGCCCACAGGGAGCTGAAGCTTTCTTT. It yields the protein CASSPQGAEAFF.

V is TRBV27 and J is TRBJ1-2; D is possibly TRBD1 (6 bases). The CDR3 length is 14 residues. V was pared by 7 bases and J by 4 bases, with 16 bases between. Germline lookup yields CDR1 MNHEY and CDR2 SMNVEV (reference sequence). The CDR3 loop is CASKLRGQGYGYTF. In DNA form, the CDR3 reads TGTGCCAGCAAGCTCCGGGGGCAGGGCTATGGCTACACCTTC.

The chain employs TRBV2 and TRBJ2-2; 7 nucleotides line up with TRBD1. Trimming removed 9 bases from V and 6 bases from J; junction bases left unmatched: 10. This CDR3 is built from 14 residues. CDR1 and CDR2 from the germline V gene are SNHLY and FYNNEI. The CDR3 sequence: CASYWDRRSGELFF. Written as DNA, the CDR3 is TGTGCCAGTTATTGGGACAGAAGGTCCGGGGAGCTGTTTTTT.

In its sample, this clonotype was seen a few times. The J gene is TRBJ2-7, the V gene TRBV13; 8 nucleotides line up with TRBD1. The V segment lost 5 bases and the J segment 2 bases; nucleotides outside the gene matches: 8. This CDR3 is 15 amino acids long. Looked up from germline, CDR1 is PRHDT and CDR2 is FYEKMQ (reference sequence). The CDR3 loop reads CASSNVQGGTYEQYF. In DNA, the CDR3 is TGTGCCAGCAGCAACGTACAGGGGGGAACCTACGAGCAGTACTTC.

V usage is TRBV10-3 and J usage is TRBJ2-3; 9 nucleotides agree with TRBD2. CDR1 and CDR2 from the germline V gene are ENHRY and SYGVKD. The CDR3 covers 20 residues. V lost 0 bases, J lost 5 bases, and 18 bases stayed unmatched. CDR3 sequence: CAISESPWYRLAETEDTQYF. Here the CDR3 DNA reads TGTGCCATCAGTGAGTCTCCTTGGTACCGACTAGCGGAGACGGAAGATACGCAGTATTTT.

This chain uses TRBV4-1 with TRBJ2-3; D gene unclear. Per the germline V gene, CDR1 is MGHRA and CDR2 is YSYEKL. The germline V and J ends were trimmed by 3 bases and 0 bases, with 13 bases remaining between them. The CDR3 is 16 residues long. CDR3 in amino acids: CASSQAVVASTDTQYF. The CDR3 DNA sequence: TGCGCCAGCAGCCAGGCGGTAGTAGCTAGCACAGATACGCAGTATTTT.

There are many counts of this clonotype. This sequence joins TRBV7-6 and TRBJ2-3; weak D call: TRBD1 (6 bases). In germline, CDR1 is SGHVS, CDR2 FNYEAQ. The CDR3 sequence is 15 residues long. V lost 7 bases and J lost 1, with 15 bases in between. The CDR3 region has the DNA TGTGCCAGCACCCAGACTAAGGGGGGCACAGATACGCAGTATTTT. The encoded protein is CASTQTKGGTDTQYF.

This clonotype was recorded once. This rearrangement joins TRBV15 to TRBJ2-1; TRBD2 might be the D (7 bases). Per germline, CDR1 LNHNV and CDR2 YYDKDF (reference sequence). V lost 9 bases and J 0 bases, leaving 21 bases between the germline ends. The CDR3 is made up of 17 amino acids. CDR3 residues: CATTHGGGNPSYNEQFF. Written as DNA, the CDR3 is TGTGCCACAACCCATGGGGGGGGCAACCCCTCCTACAATGAGCAGTTCTTC. The variable domain in full, with the rest retrieved from reference TRBV15 and TRBJ2-1, is DAMVIQNPRYQVTQFGKPVTLSCSQTLNHNVMYWYQQKSSQAPKLLFHYYDKDFNNEADTPDNFQSRRPNTSFCFLDIRSPGLGDTAMYLCATTHGGGNPSYNEQFFGPGTRLTVL.

The chain links TRBV15 to TRBJ2-7; no clear D. This CDR3 spans 14 amino acids. The germline gives CDR1 LNHNV, CDR2 YYDKDF (reference sequence). The V gene lost 1 base and the J gene lost 0 bases, with 7 bases spanning the gap. The CDR3 DNA is TGTGCCACCAGCAGAGGCACAGCCTCCTACGAGCAGTACTTC. As protein: CATSRGTASYEQYF.

This clonotype was detected a few times. This sequence joins TRBV4-1 and TRBJ1-5; D remains unclear. V lost 1 base and J 4 bases, leaving 11 bases between the germline ends. Germline assignment: CDR1 MGHRA and CDR2 YSYEKL. This CDR3 comprises 15 residues. Here the CDR3 DNA reads TGCGCCAGCAGCCAAGGACCCTCGGGAAATCAGCCCCAGCATTTT. Translated: CASSQGPSGNQPQHF.